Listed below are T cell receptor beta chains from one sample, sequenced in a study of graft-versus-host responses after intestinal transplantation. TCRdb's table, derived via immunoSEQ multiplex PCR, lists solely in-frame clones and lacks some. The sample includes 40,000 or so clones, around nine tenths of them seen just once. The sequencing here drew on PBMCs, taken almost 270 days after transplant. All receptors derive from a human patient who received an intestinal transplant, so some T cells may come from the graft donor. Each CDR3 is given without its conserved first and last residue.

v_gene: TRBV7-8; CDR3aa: ASRERISYEQY
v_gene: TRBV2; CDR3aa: ASRGTSGNNEQF
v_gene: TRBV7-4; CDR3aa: ASSLRTSGYNEQF
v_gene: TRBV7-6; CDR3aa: ASRTGTRNTGELF
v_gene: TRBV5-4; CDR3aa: ASSPAGEETQY
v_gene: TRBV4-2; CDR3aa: ASSHPQGAGRRTEAF
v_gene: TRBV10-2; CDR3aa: ATQEGGWGNQPQH
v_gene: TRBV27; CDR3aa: ASSLRGENIQY
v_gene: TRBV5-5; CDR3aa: ASSSFGGSYNEQF
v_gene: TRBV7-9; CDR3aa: ASSLLSTGSAGELF
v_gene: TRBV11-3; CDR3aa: ASSLGLGIGNEQF
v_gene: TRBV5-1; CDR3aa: ASSTGTSGGAVDTQY
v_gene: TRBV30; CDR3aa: AWSVSYEQY
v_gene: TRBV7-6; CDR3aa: ASSLGTGGSYNEQF
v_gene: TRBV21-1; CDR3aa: ASSSSPGHMGQETQY
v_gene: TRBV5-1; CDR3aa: ASSLDLAGGYGYT
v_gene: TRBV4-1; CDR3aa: ASSLGTGTYEQY
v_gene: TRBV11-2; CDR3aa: ASSLSAGELF
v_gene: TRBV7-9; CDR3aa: ASSEGSGTGAYEQY
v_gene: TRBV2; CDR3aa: ASRIRDYVLYEQF
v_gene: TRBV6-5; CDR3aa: ASSYRVYEQY
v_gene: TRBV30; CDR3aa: AWSVGGTGNYGYT
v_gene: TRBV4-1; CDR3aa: ASSQDGTDTQY
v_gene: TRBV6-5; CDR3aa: ASSGLDSGANVLT
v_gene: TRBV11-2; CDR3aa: ASSLDGENTGELF
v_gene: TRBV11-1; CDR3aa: ASSFLGSGELF
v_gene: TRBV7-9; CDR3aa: ASSGSFGLKRNEQF
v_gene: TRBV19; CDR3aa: ASSLYGGEQY
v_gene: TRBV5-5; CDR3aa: ASSLNQDRAIFYGYT
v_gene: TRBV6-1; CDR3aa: ASRETGGGEKLF
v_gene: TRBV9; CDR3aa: ASSEGGNTIY
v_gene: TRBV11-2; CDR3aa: ASSPRTSGGRYNEQF
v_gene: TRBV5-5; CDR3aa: ASSWPAGQGNTEAF
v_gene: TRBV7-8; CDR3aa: ASSFGSLYGYT
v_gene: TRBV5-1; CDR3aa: ASSLNPGEAEAF
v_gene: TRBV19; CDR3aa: ASISGLGTEAF
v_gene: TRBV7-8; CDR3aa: ASSPGGVHEQY
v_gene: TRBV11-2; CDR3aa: ASSLEGTTNYNEQF
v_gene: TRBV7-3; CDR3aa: ASSIGTGGPYEQY
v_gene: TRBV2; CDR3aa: ASSKGDRGYYEQY
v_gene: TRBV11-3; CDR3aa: ASSPLGGRTYNEQF
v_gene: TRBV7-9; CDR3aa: ASSLEARGVEGNEQF
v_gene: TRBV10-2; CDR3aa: ASSESPPETQY
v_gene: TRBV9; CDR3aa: ASSVVAGGNSPLH
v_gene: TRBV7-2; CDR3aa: ASSLAVPYNEQF
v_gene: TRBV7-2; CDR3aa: ASSSRQGIPEAF
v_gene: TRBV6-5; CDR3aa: ASSYSLRGETQY
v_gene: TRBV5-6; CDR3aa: ASRYGEGTYGYT
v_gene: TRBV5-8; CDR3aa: ASSLGSSTLADQPQH
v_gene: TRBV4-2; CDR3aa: ASSLHRGSYEQY
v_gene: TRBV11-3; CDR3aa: ASSPKLDRPTGELF
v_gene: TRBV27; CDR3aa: ASSLQGAGGEQY
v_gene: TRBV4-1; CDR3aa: ASSQRGPDGGIAETQY
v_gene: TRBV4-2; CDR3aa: ASSQGGTTEAF